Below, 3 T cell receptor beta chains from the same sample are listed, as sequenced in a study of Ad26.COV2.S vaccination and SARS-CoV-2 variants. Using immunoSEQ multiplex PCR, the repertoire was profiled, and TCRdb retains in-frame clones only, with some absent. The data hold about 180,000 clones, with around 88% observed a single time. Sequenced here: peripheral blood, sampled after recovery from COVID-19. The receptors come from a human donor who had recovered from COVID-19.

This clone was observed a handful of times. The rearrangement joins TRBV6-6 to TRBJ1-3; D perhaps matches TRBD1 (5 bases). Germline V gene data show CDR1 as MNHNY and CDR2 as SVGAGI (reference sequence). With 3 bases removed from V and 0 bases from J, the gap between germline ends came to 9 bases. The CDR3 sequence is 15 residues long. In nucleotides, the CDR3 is TGTGCCAGCAGTTATGGAAGGGGCTCTGGAAACACCATATATTTT. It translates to CASSYGRGSGNTIYF.

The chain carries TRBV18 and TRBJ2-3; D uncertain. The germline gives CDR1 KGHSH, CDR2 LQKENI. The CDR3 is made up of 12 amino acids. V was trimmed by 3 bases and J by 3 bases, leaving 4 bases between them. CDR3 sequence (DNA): TGTGCCAGCTCACCTGTTACAGATACGCAGTATTTT. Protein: CASSPVTDTQYF.

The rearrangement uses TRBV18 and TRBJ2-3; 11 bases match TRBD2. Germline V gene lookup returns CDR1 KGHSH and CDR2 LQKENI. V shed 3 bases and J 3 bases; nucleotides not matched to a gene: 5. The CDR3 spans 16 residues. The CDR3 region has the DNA TGTGCCAGCTCACCCCTAGCGGGGGGAGGAACAGATACGCAGTATTTT. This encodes CASSPLAGGGTDTQYF.